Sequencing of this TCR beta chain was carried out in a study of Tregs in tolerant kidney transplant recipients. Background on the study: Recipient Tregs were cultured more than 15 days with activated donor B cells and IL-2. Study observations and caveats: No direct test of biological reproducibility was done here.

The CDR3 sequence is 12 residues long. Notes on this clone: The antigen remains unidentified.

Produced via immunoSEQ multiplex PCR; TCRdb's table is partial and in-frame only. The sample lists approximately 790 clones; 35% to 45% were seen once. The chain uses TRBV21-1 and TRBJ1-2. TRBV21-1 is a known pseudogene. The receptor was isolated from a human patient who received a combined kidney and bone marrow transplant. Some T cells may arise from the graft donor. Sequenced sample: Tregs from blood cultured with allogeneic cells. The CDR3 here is CASSVGLHGYTF. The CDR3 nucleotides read TGTGCCAGCAGTGTAGGGCTCCATGGCTACACCTTC.